This entry lists 16 T cell receptor beta chains sequenced from one sample in a study of identical twins. TCRdb reprocessed the 5' RACE reads with MiXCR, giving one entry per CDR3 protein. The sample shows under 1 million distinct CDR3 sequences, roughly an eighth of them seen only once. These data are also associated with another study on yellow fever vaccine responses in identical twins.

The sequenced sample was PBMCs. These TCRs come from a woman under 30 in good health.

This clonotype showed up just a few times. The CDR3 nucleotides read TGTGCCAGCAGTTTATTCAGGGAGACCCAGTACTTC. Its translation is CASSLFRETQYF. This chain joins TRBV28 and TRBJ2-5; D is ambiguous. The CDR3 has 12 residues. The V gene lost 1 base and the J gene lost 5 bases, with 5 bases spanning the gap. Per germline, CDR1 MDHEN and CDR2 SYDVKM.

In this sample, this clonotype turned up a few times. V and J are TRBV3-1 and TRBJ2-2; 9 bases fit TRBD1. There are 14 residues in the CDR3. Germline assignment: CDR1 LGHDT and CDR2 YNNKEL (reference sequence). The V segment lost 4 bases and the J segment 6 bases; nucleotides outside the gene matches: 3. In DNA form, the CDR3 reads TGTGCCAGCAGCCCGGGACAGGGACCCGGGGAGCTGTTTTTT. Its protein product is CASSPGQGPGELFF.

The chain uses TRBV11-3 and TRBJ2-2; unclear D gene. This CDR3 spans 14 amino acids. The ends were cut back, 5 bases at V and 6 bases at J, with 13 bases in the middle. The germline gives CDR1 SGHNT, CDR2 YENEEA. The CDR3 region is CASSSLAVSGELFF. As DNA, the CDR3 is TGTGCCAGCAGCAGCTTGGCCGTTTCCGGGGAGCTGTTTTTT.

The gene calls are TRBV20-1 and TRBJ2-3; TRBD2 matches 13 bases. CDR1 and CDR2 (germline): DFQATT, SNEGSKA (reference sequence). The CDR3 sequence is 15 residues long. V shed 2 bases, J shed 2 bases, and the junction held 1 base outside the gene matches. The CDR3 here is CSARTSGGDTDTQYF. CDR3 bases: TGCAGTGCTAGAACTAGCGGGGGGGACACAGATACGCAGTATTTT.

The chain joins TRBV20-1 to TRBJ2-7; no clear D gene. CDR3 length: 16 amino acids. Germline loops: CDR1 DFQATT, CDR2 SNEGSKA (reference sequence). The V gene lost 0 bases and the J gene lost 4 bases, with 19 bases spanning the gap. CDR3 amino acids: CSARDTPGTRWYEQYF. CDR3 DNA sequence: TGCAGTGCTAGAGATACACCAGGTACGAGATGGTACGAGCAGTACTTC.

This clonotype has more than one count but fewer than ten. V gene TRBV5-6 combines with J gene TRBJ2-7; TRBD1 or TRBD2 may be the D gene (5 bases each). This CDR3 is built from 14 residues. CDR1 and CDR2 from the germline V gene are SGHDT and YYEEEE. The V and J ends lost 2 bases and 4 bases respectively, with 13 bases between them. The CDR3 DNA is TGTGCCAGCAGCTTTTTCGGGGCTGGGTACGAGCAGTACTTC. It is translated as CASSFFGAGYEQYF.

This chain uses TRBV5-4 with TRBJ2-7; D uncertain. Per the germline V gene, CDR1 is SGHNT and CDR2 is YYREEE (reference sequence). Trimming cost V 1 base and J 2 bases, with 16 bases left between them. CDR3 size: 16 residues. The CDR3 here is CASSLYHGEVPYEQYF. In DNA form, the CDR3 reads TGTGCCAGCAGCTTGTACCACGGAGAGGTCCCCTACGAGCAGTACTTC.

This clonotype was seen repeatedly, ten times or more. The chain has TRBV27 and TRBJ2-1; the match to TRBD2 covers 11 bases. Germline V CDR1 and CDR2: MNHEY, SMNVEV (reference sequence). The CDR3 extends over 15 amino acids. Trimming cost V 6 bases and J 7 bases; bases outside gene matches: 8. This CDR3 is CASSVTSGVMNEQFF. DNA for the CDR3: TGTGCCAGCAGCGTGACTAGCGGGGTAATGAATGAGCAGTTCTTC.

Concerning this clonotype: Being one base from a much bigger clone, this may be a read error. This chain links TRBV5-1 with TRBJ2-3, with 7 bases lining up with TRBD2. V gave up 6 bases and J gave up 4 bases; unmatched junction bases: 5. The CDR3 consists of 13 residues. The germline CDR1 and CDR2 sequences are SGHRS and YFSETQ. The CDR3 DNA follows: TGCGCCAGCACGTGGGAGGGACCAGATACGCAGTATTTT. Protein: CASTWEGPDTQYF.

This clonotype was observed a few times. The V and J genes are TRBV5-1 and TRBJ2-1; 9 bases map to TRBD2. The CDR3 totals 17 residues. The germline V gene has CDR1 SGHRS and CDR2 YFSETQ. V shed 6 bases and J 5 bases; nucleotides not matched to a gene: 15. The CDR3 nucleotides read TGCGCCAGCACCCCGACCGATGGGCGGGGGGGCCACAATGAGCAGTTCTTC. This sequence encodes CASTPTDGRGGHNEQFF. Full variable domain (outside the CDR3, taken from reference TRBV5-1 and TRBJ2-1): KAGVTQTPRYLIKTRGQQVTLSCSPISGHRSVSWYQQTPGQGLQFLFEYFSETQRNKGNFPGRFSGRQFSNSRSEMNVSTLELGDSALYLCASTPTDGRGGHNEQFFGPGTRLTVL.

This clonotype occurred a few times. The V and J genes are TRBV6-1 and TRBJ1-1, with D possibly TRBD1 on 6 matching bases. Germline V CDR1 and CDR2: MNHNS, SASEGT. The CDR3 is 15 residues long. V lost 8 bases to trimming and J lost 0 bases, with 16 bases between them. The CDR3 protein is CASGIQGPMNTEAFF. In nucleotides, the CDR3 is TGTGCCAGCGGCATACAGGGCCCGATGAACACTGAAGCTTTCTTT.

This clonotype was observed many times. The rearrangement links TRBV20-1 to TRBJ2-7; D remains unclear. The CDR3 has 12 residues. Germline V CDR1 and CDR2: DFQATT, SNEGSKA (reference sequence). V dropped 6 bases and J dropped 0 bases, with 9 bases sitting between them. This CDR3 reads CSAHPSSYEQYV. The CDR3 DNA is TGCAGTGCCCACCCGAGCTCCTACGAGCAGTACGTC.

V and J are TRBV12-5 and TRBJ2-1; either TRBD1 or TRBD2 may supply D (5 bases each). Germline V CDR1 and CDR2: LGHNT, FRNRAP. V lost 2 bases and J 7 bases, leaving 15 bases between the germline ends. CDR3 length: 15 amino acids. CDR3 DNA sequence: TGTGCTAGTGGTTTGAACTGGGACCGGGGAAATGAGCAGTTCTTC. It specifies CASGLNWDRGNEQFF.

This clonotype was seen many times. V usage is TRBV27 and J usage is TRBJ2-3; D may correspond to TRBD1 or TRBD2 (5 bases each). Trimming removed 3 bases at V and 3 bases at J, with 13 bases between. Germline-derived CDR1 and CDR2 are MNHEY and SMNVEV (reference sequence). This CDR3 spans 15 amino acids. CDR3 loop: CASSFGGRLTDTQYF. The CDR3 DNA is TGTGCCAGCAGTTTTGGGGGACGATTGACAGATACGCAGTATTTT.

This chain connects TRBV6-6 to TRBJ2-1; D call uncertain. In germline, CDR1 is MNHNY, CDR2 SVGAGI (reference sequence). This CDR3 is built from 12 residues. Trimming shortened V by 5 bases and J by 10 bases, and 12 bases separated the two germline ends. CDR3 nucleotides: TGTGCCAGCAGTCCTTCTTTGGGGGAGCAGTTCTTC. It specifies CASSPSLGEQFF.

This clonotype was detected a few times. This chain connects TRBV5-5 to TRBJ2-1, with 9 bases lining up with TRBD1. Germline CDR1 is SGHKS and CDR2 is YYEKEE (reference sequence). CDR3 size: 17 residues. With V trimmed by 2 bases and J by 8 bases, 14 bases remained unmatched. For the CDR3, the DNA is TGTGCCAGCAGCTTACGGCCGGGACAGGGCCTTTGGGATGAGCAGTTCTTC. This encodes CASSLRPGQGLWDEQFF.